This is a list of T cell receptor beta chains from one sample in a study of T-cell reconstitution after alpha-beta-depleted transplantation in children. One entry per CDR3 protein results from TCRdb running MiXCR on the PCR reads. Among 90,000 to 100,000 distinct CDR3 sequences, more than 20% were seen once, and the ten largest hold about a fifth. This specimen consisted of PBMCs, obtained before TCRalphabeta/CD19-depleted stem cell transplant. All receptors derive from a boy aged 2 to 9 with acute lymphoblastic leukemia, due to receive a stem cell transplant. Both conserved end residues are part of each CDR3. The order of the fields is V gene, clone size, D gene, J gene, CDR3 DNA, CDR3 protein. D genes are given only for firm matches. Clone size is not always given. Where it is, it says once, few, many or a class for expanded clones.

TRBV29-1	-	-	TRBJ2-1	TGCAGCGTCACCGGTGTGGGAATCGGTTTTGGGTACAATGAGCAGTTCTTC	CSVTGVGIGFGYNEQFF
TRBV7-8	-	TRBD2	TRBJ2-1	TGTGCCAGCAGCGCGAAACTAGCGGACAATGAGCAGTTCTTC	CASSAKLADNEQFF
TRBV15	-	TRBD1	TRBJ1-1	TGTGCCACCAGCACGTCCCGGGACAGGAACACTGAAGCTTTCTTT	CATSTSRDRNTEAFF
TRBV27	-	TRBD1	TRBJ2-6	TGTGCCAGCACCTCCGGGACAGGGTTCTCTGGGGCCAACGTCCTGACTTTC	CASTSGTGFSGANVLTF
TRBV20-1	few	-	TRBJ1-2	TGCAGTGCTACAGCCCGCCGAGGGGAAAACTATGGCTACACCTTC	CSATARRGENYGYTF
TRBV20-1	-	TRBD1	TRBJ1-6	TGCAGTGCTAGAGTGCCCGGACAGGGTCATTCACCCCTCCACTTT	CSARVPGQGHSPLHF
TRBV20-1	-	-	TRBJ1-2	TGCAGTGCTTCGAGGGGGGACTATGGCTACACCTTC	CSASRGDYGYTF
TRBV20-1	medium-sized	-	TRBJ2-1	TGCAGTGCTCCTGACTGGGCCAATGAGCAGTTCTTC	CSAPDWANEQFF
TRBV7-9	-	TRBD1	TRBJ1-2	TGTGCCAGCAGCCTACGGACAGGGTTTGGCTACACCTTC	CASSLRTGFGYTF
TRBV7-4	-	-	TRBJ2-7	TGTGCCAGCAGCTTAGTAAGGGAATACGAGCAGTACTTC	CASSLVREYEQYF
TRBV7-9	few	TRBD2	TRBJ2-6	TGTGCCAGCAGCTTGGGAGGGTCAGCGGCCAACGTCCTGACTTTC	CASSLGGSAANVLTF